Included here is one T cell receptor beta chain sequence, with context. What it binds is not known. This sample is drawn from a study of Ad26.COV2.S vaccination and SARS-CoV-2 variants. Some clones are missing from TCRdb's copy, which holds only in-frame ones; the method was immunoSEQ multiplex PCR. The sample consists of approximately 410,000 clones, about 90% of them appearing once. General study results and limits: Vaccine recipients had higher spike-specific TCR breadth than placebo recipients. Non-spike TCR breadth did not differ much between vaccine and placebo recipients. Quantification of TCR breadth and depth may have yielded underestimates of total T cell responses.

Treatment of the sample: about 20 received Ad26.COV2.S at low or high dose, single or two shots; about 5 received placebo; per-sample allocation not given. Material that was analyzed had been drawn on day 63 after the first vaccine or placebo injection. This CDR3 is 14 amino acids long. The V end was cut by 7 bases, the J end by 6 bases, with 20 bases between. Looked up from germline, CDR1 is SGHRS and CDR2 is YFSETQ. The receptor was isolated from a person between 18 and 60 years old who received the Ad26.COV2.S COVID-19 vaccine or a placebo. The sample consisted of peripheral blood, taken in a trial of Ad26.COV2.S vaccine versus placebo. The chain employs TRBV5-1 and TRBJ2-7; a weak D match, TRBD2 (6 bases). The CDR3 loop is CASRGESSGGEQYF. CDR3 bases: TGCGCCAGCCGCGGGGAGTCTAGTGGGGGCGAGCAGTACTTC.